Reported below is one T cell receptor beta chain. Source study methods: Amplification of reference gene primers was used by the study to estimate nucleated cell counts. TCRdb keeps only in-frame clones here, not all; method: immunoSEQ multiplex PCR. The V and J calls and clone size were taken over from that table, and D and trimming were inferred from the DNA. Of 130,000 or so clones listed, 55% to 75% are singletons. This specimen belongs to a study of blood T cell repertoires in COVID-19. Study background: Whether acute or convalescent, the COVID-19 samples came from the United States, Italy and Spain.

The sequenced material came from peripheral blood. The TCR sequence derives from a woman in her 70s with acute or convalescent COVID-19.

The CDR3 here is CASSLQGNEKLFF. For the CDR3, the DNA is TGTGCCAGCAGTCTACAGGGAAATGAAAAACTGTTTTTT. This chain links TRBV12-3 or TRBV12-4 with TRBJ1-4; a possible D gene is TRBD1 (6 bases). The CDR3 is 13 residues long. The ends were cut back, 5 bases at V and 5 bases at J, with 9 bases in the middle.